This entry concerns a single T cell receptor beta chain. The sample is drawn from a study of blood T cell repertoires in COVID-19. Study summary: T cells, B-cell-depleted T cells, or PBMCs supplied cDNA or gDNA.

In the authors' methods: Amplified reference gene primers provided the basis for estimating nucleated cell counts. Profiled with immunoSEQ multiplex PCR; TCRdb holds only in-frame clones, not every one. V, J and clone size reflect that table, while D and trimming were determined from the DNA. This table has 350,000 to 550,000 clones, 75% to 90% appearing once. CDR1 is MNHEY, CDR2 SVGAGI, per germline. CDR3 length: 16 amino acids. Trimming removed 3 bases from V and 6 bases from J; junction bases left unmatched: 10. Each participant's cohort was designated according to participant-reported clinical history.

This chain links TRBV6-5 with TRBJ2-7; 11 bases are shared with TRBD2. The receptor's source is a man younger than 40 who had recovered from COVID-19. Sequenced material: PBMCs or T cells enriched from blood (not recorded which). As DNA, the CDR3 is TGTGCCAGCAGTTATCGGCTAGCGGGGGGTGAGGCCGAGCAGTACTTC. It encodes CASSYRLAGGEAEQYF.